The sequence of this T cell receptor (beta chain) was determined in a study of CD8 T cells in ankylosing spondylitis. TCR beta libraries were made by quantitative 5'-RACE with molecular barcodes. One entry per CDR3 protein results from TCRdb running MiXCR on the 5' RACE reads. The data show approximately 400,000 distinct CDR3 sequences, roughly 26% seen once. Study-level findings and limits: Seven to nine highly homologous variants made up a TCR beta motif that seemed to typify ankylosing spondylitis blood. Before this, some motif variants had been reported in reactive arthritis synovial fluid and blood.

V lost 6 bases and J lost 3; bases outside the gene matches: 6. CDR3 size: 15 residues. This clonotype was observed a handful of times. Its cognate antigen is unknown. This sequence was found in a male donor with ankylosing spondylitis. The chain combines TRBV12-3 or TRBV12-4 with TRBJ1-3; TRBD1 matches at 9 bases. Sequencing input: blood, either unsorted or a sorted T cell fraction (not recorded which). The CDR3 region has the DNA TGTGCCAGCAGCCCTTCGACAGGGGGTGGAAACACCATATATTTT. It is translated as CASSPSTGGGNTIYF.